The present T cell receptor (beta chain) was sequenced within a study of early T cells in non-severe SARS-CoV-2 infection. Study overall: The input, bulk RNA from unsorted whole blood, was sequenced, and chains were unpaired.

In this sample, this clonotype turned up many times. TCRdb re-called the 5' RACE reads with MiXCR, one entry per CDR3 protein. In the table there are some 26,000 distinct CDR3 sequences, more than 4.5% of which are singletons. Sequences were obtained from whole blood. The TCR comes from an adult who was a healthcare worker with PCR-confirmed SARS-CoV-2 infection or an uninfected control (not recorded which).

CDR3 bases: TGCAGTGCTAGACAGTTAACTAATGAAAAACTGTTTTTT. Translated: CSARQLTNEKLFF. The rearrangement uses TRBV20-1 and TRBJ1-4; D ambiguous. The germline V gene has CDR1 DFQATT and CDR2 SNEGSKA (reference sequence). Between the trimmed V and J ends, which lost 2 bases and 1 base, there was a span of 5 bases. CDR3 size: 13 residues.